Sequencing of this T cell receptor beta chain was carried out in a study of blood T cell repertoires in COVID-19. Study information: COVID-19 samples, acute and convalescent, were from the United States, Italy and Spain. T cells, B-cell-depleted T cells, or PBMCs supplied cDNA or gDNA.

The CDR3 totals 16 residues. Germline trimming cut 3 bases from V and 0 bases from J; bases unmatched to any gene: 5. CDR1 MNHEY and CDR2 SVGAGI come from the germline V gene. Only in-frame clones appear in the TCRdb table, and some are missing; sequencing was by immunoSEQ multiplex PCR. The repertoire holds 100,000 to 150,000 clones, with about nine tenths as singletons. This clone was recorded a few times. The sequence came from a man aged 50-59 years with acute or convalescent COVID-19. Sequences were obtained from peripheral blood. This chain uses TRBV6-5 with TRBJ1-3; TRBD1 agrees at 7 bases. CDR3 nucleotide sequence: TGTGCCAGCAGTTATGGACAGGTCAGCTCTGGAAACACCATATATTTT. This gives the protein CASSYGQVSSGNTIYF.